This TCR beta chain was identified during a study of T cell responses to AZD1222 COVID-19 vaccine. Whether given at about 4 or about 12 weeks, second doses were pooled. This clone was observed a handful of times. The V end lost 5 bases, the J end lost 3 bases, and 13 bases lay between the germline ends. In germline, CDR1 is SNHLY, CDR2 FYNNEI. The CDR3 totals 15 residues. Produced via immunoSEQ multiplex PCR; TCRdb's table is partial and in-frame only. The table shows fewer than 70,000 clones, with over 70% occurring only once. The source was peripheral blood, collected 28 days after the second AZD1222 dose. The source of this sequence is an adult who received the AZD1222 COVID-19 vaccine. V is TRBV2 and J is TRBJ2-2, with a weak D call TRBD1 (5 bases). This chain's CDR3 is CASSLVGADTGELFF. The CDR3 coding sequence is TGTGCCAGCAGTTTAGTTGGGGCAGACACCGGGGAGCTGTTTTTT.